This TCR beta chain was found in a study of T cells expressing NK-cell markers. CDR1 and CDR2 from the germline V gene are MNHNS and SASEGT. The CDR3 extends over 14 amino acids. TCRdb reworked the 5' RACE reads into one entry per CDR3 protein, no DNA. The specimen's table records about 170,000 distinct CDR3 sequences. Sequenced: blood T cells: a sorted CD56 or NKG2C T cell subset, CD4+ or CD8+ T cells, or bulk PBMC T cells (not recorded which). This clonotype was sampled from a man aged 18 to 69 in good health. The chain is built from TRBV6-1 and TRBJ1-5; there is no DNA to check the TCRdb D call of TRBD1. The chain's CDR3 is CASSPSNAGQPQHF.